This T cell receptor (beta chain) was found in a study of CDR3 diversity in severe acne (dated by TCRdb to about 2019). Counted from cysteine to phenylalanine, this CDR3 has 14 amino acids. Solely the CDR3 DNA is kept, with 42 bases framed from the first base. The germline V gene (reference sequence) specifies DFQATT as CDR1 and SNEGSKA as CDR2. The germline V and J ends show losses of 6 bases and 8 bases respectively, and no gene match explains 9 bases of the junction. With regard to this clonotype: Its cognate antigen has yet to be identified. No clone much larger than this one lies a single base away; base qualities are absent.

The library was made by PCR. The instrument given in TCRdb is Illumina HiSeq 2000. The raw public data were reprocessed by TCRdb itself: fastp quality trimming at Q25, MiXCR clonotype calling, in-frame beta chains only. Each entry merges the rows of one CDR3 protein and shows their most common DNA and genes. The sample data list more than 80,000 distinct CDR3 sequences, and approximately 54% of these were observed just once. Of the sample, roughly 12% falls within the top ten clones. The rearrangement combines TRBV20-1 with TRBJ1-5, with 11 middle bases fitting TRBD1. The TCR was taken from a male donor with severe acne vulgaris. The material sequenced was blood. The CDR3 is CSANRDRGTEPQHF. At the DNA level, the sequence is TGCAGTGCAAACCGGGACAGGGGGACGGAGCCCCAGCATTTT.